Shown below are 2 T cell receptor beta chains from a single sample sequenced in a study of CD8+ T cells in alopecia areata (dated by TCRdb to 2017 to 2018). Cells from mouse cutaneous lymph nodes were pooled, stained for CD4, CD8alpha, NKG2D, NKG2ACE and other markers, and then sorted on a BD Influx. The library was made by the immunoSEQ multiplex PCR assay. To provide template for TCR sequencing, every sample had RNA extracted and reverse transcribed into cDNA. TCRdb took over this immuneACCESS table, retaining in-frame rearrangements with V and J assigned. Such tables are incomplete; in checked studies, under half of the missing clones stem from an unresolved V gene, and the remainder is unexplained. The data for this sample show 270,000 or so clones, each detected more than once. The ten largest clones represent 1.2% of the sample. Sequencing used CD4+ T cells sorted from a lymph node. The receptors shown here come from a C3H/HeJ mouse with alopecia areata. The MHC haplotype found in this strain is H2-k.

On this clone: Gene names denote mouse genes. The read halts 4 residues ahead of the CDR3 end, with the missing end drawn from the germline J gene. This specimen includes other DNA sequences encoding the same CDR3. The chain recombines TRBV19 with TRBJ2-5; 9 bases align to TRBD1. CDR3 size: 15 residues. Germline V gives CDR1 FNHDT, CDR2 SITEND (reference sequence). With V trimmed by 0 bases and J by 3 bases, 2 bases remained unmatched. The CDR3 here is CASSIVGTGQDTQYF. Partial CDR3 DNA: TGTGCCAGCAGTATAGTTGGGACAGGGCAAGAC. The whole variable domain, remainder taken from reference TRBV19 and TRBJ2-5, is GGIITQTPKFLIGQEGQKLTLKCQQNFNHDTMYWYRQDSGKGLRLIYYSITENDLQKGDLSEGYDASREKKSSFSLTVTSAQKNEMAVFLCASSIVGTGQDTQYFGPGTRLLVL.

This clone was observed many times. At one end the junction does not follow the germline gene, possibly because of a read error. Genes and germline come from the mouse. The read gets to within 4 residues of the CDR3 end, and the germline J gene fills in the rest. V usage is TRBV17 and J usage is TRBJ2-3; D perhaps matches TRBD1 (6 bases). Germline CDR1 is MNHDT and CDR2 is YYDKIL. CDR3 size: 14 residues. CDR3 loop: CATSGTSSAETLYF. The DNA read from the CDR3 is TGTGCTACCAGTGGGACATCTAGTGCAGAA.